These 9 T cell receptor beta chains came from one sample sequenced in a study of shared clonotypes between healthy human individuals. The protocol was immunoSEQ multiplex PCR, while the TCRdb copy is restricted to in-frame clones and leaves out a portion. The sample gives 2,500,000 or so clones, 93% of which show up once; more than 0.35% is in the top ten. Sequenced input: naive CD4+ T cells from PBMCs. As to subset: CD45RA+ positively selected. These receptors were taken from a man aged 18 to 30 in good health. Some clones in this sample may be carry-over from other donors' samples.

The chain carries TRBV15 and TRBJ2-7; D could derive from TRBD1 or TRBD2 (7 bases each). Germline values: CDR1 LNHNV, CDR2 YYDKDF (reference sequence). The CDR3 is 15 amino acids. V shed 3 bases and J shed 3 bases, with 15 bases lying between them. As DNA, the CDR3 is TGTGCCACCAGCAGTGGTCAGGGGGGGCTCTACGAGCAGTACTTC. This encodes CATSSGQGGLYEQYF. Full variable domain (remainder filled in from reference TRBV15 and TRBJ2-7): DAMVIQNPRYQVTQFGKPVTLSCSQTLNHNVMYWYQQKSSQAPKLLFHYYDKDFNNEADTPDNFQSRRPNTSFCFLDIRSPGLGDTAMYLCATSSGQGGLYEQYFGPGTRLTVT.

The chain employs TRBV11-3 and TRBJ2-3; TRBD1 might be the D (5 bases). V lost 6 bases and J lost 1, with 14 bases in between. The CDR3 has 15 residues. Germline-derived CDR1 and CDR2 are SGHNT and YENEEA. For the CDR3, the DNA is TGTGCCAGCAGTCTAAGGGGTAGGGGCACAGATACGCAGTATTTT. This gives the protein CASSLRGRGTDTQYF.

This clone has only one observation. This chain uses TRBV28 with TRBJ2-3; TRBD2 matches at 12 bases. The J segment lost 7 bases and the V segment lost 2 bases, leaving 1 base of the junction unmatched. This CDR3 is built from 14 residues. Per the germline V gene, CDR1 is MDHEN and CDR2 is SYDVKM. CDR3 in DNA: TGTGCCAGCAGTTTAACTAGCGGGAGGTATACGCAGTATTTT. Translating it yields CASSLTSGRYTQYF.

The rearrangement links TRBV7-3 to TRBJ2-2; tentatively, D is TRBD1 or TRBD2 (5 bases each). This CDR3 is 13 amino acids long. V lost 5 bases and J 4 bases, leaving 8 bases between the germline ends. The germline gives CDR1 SGHTA, CDR2 FQGTGA. Here the CDR3 DNA reads TGTGCCAGCAGCCCCGGGACCACCGGGGAGCTGTTTTTT. Amino acids: CASSPGTTGELFF.

This chain uses TRBV6-1 with TRBJ2-1; D is perhaps TRBD1 (5 bases). CDR1 is MNHNS and CDR2 is SASEGT in the germline V gene. The CDR3 is made up of 11 amino acids. CDR3 in amino acids: CAGAVYNEQFF. CDR3 nucleotide sequence: TGTGCAGGGGCAGTCTACAATGAGCAGTTCTTC.

With respect to this clone: The sample carries other DNA sequences with the same CDR3. The rearrangement uses TRBV10-1 and TRBJ2-2; 7 bases are shared with TRBD1. V gave up 5 bases and J gave up 3 bases; unmatched junction bases: 3. Germline loops: CDR1 WNHNN, CDR2 SYGVQD (reference sequence). The CDR3 length is 14 residues. The CDR3 region has the DNA TGCGCCAGCAGTAGGGGGCTCGACACCGGGGAGCTGTTTTTT. Translated, it gives CASSRGLDTGELFF.

Notes on this clone: At the DNA level, this CDR3 is encoded by other sequences in the same sample as well. V is TRBV28 and J is TRBJ2-5; TRBD2 matches 11 bases. Germline V lookup: CDR1 MDHEN, CDR2 SYDVKM. This CDR3 contains 15 residues. The J segment lost 4 bases and the V segment lost 1 base, leaving 2 bases of the junction unmatched. The CDR3 protein is CASSLLAGGGETQYF. CDR3 bases: TGTGCCAGCAGTTTATTAGCGGGAGGGGGAGAGACCCAGTACTTC.

The chain uses TRBV2 and TRBJ2-2, with D unresolved. The CDR3 covers 13 residues. Germline V lookup: CDR1 SNHLY, CDR2 FYNNEI. Trimming left V 8 bases short and J 0 bases short, with 7 bases between. CDR3 bases: TGTGCCAGCCTGACCCCGAACACCGGGGAGCTGTTTTTT. It is translated as CASLTPNTGELFF.

Points on this clone: This specimen includes other DNA sequences encoding the same CDR3. V is TRBV5-1 and J is TRBJ2-7, with D maybe TRBD2 (6 bases). Germline values: CDR1 SGHRS, CDR2 YFSETQ. This CDR3 spans 15 amino acids. The germline V and J ends were trimmed by 0 bases and 0 bases, with 10 bases remaining between them. The CDR3 DNA reads TGCGCCAGCAGCTTGGCCGGGACTTACTCCTACGAGCAGTACTTC. Protein product: CASSLAGTYSYEQYF.